What follows are 26 T cell receptor beta chains derived from one specimen sequenced in a study of T cell changes during pregnancy in multiple sclerosis. Clones were read by immunoSEQ multiplex PCR, and TCRdb kept only the in-frame ones, dropping some. The sample lists tens of thousands of clones, less than 95% occurring once. Specimen: peripheral blood, collected in the first trimester of pregnancy. Receptors were obtained from a female donor in good health, enrolled as a control in a pregnancy study.

The gene calls are TRBV28 and TRBJ1-5; D not resolved. The CDR3 has 14 residues. CDR1 MDHEN and CDR2 SYDVKM come from the germline V gene. V was pared by 7 bases and J by 2 bases, with 12 bases between. CDR3 sequence reads: CASTILDRNQPQHF. The CDR3 nucleotides read TGTGCCAGCACCATATTAGATCGCAATCAGCCCCAGCATTTT.

The chain couples TRBV9 to TRBJ2-2; TRBD1 agrees at 9 bases. The trim removed 6 bases at V and 7 bases at J, leaving 4 bases unmatched. The CDR3 is made up of 13 amino acids. Germline CDR1 and CDR2: SGDLS and YYNGEE. For the CDR3, the DNA is TGTGCCAGCAAGGGACAGGGTAACGGGGAGCTGTTTTTT. Its protein is CASKGQGNGELFF.

The rearrangement joins TRBV7-9 to TRBJ2-5; the D gene is possibly TRBD2 (6 bases). Germline lookup yields CDR1 SEHNR and CDR2 FQNEAQ (reference sequence). The CDR3 contains 14 residues. The germline V and J ends were trimmed by 2 bases and 4 bases, with 11 bases remaining between them. The CDR3 nucleotides are TGTGCCAGCAGCTTAAGCGGGTCGGGAGAGACCCAGTACTTC. Translating gives CASSLSGSGETQYF.

CDR3 residues: CASSQGTGDGEAFF. The CDR3 bases are TGCGCCAGCAGCCAGGGGACAGGAGACGGAGAAGCTTTCTTT. This chain joins TRBV4-1 and TRBJ1-1, with 8 bases identical to TRBD1. Germline lookup yields CDR1 MGHRA and CDR2 YSYEKL. Trimming at V came to 3 bases and at J to 8 bases, leaving 8 bases not matched to a gene. CDR3 length: 14 residues.

This clone was observed many times. V and J are TRBV6-4 and TRBJ2-3; TRBD2 matches 11 bases. Germline CDR1 reads MRHNA; CDR2 reads SNTAGT. The CDR3 extends over 15 amino acids. The trim removed 5 bases at V and 3 bases at J, leaving 4 bases unmatched. This chain's CDR3 is CASSSTSGNTDTQYF. The CDR3 DNA reads as TGTGCCAGCAGTTCGACTAGCGGGAATACAGATACGCAGTATTTT.

In this sample, this clone turned up once. V gene TRBV4-1 combines with J gene TRBJ1-5; D ambiguous. The CDR3 totals 14 residues. V was clipped by 1 base and J by 2 bases, with 6 bases between them. In germline, CDR1 is MGHRA, CDR2 YSYEKL. As DNA, the CDR3 is TGCGCCAGCAGCCAAGGCTTAGGCAATCAGCCCCAGCATTTT. This codes for CASSQGLGNQPQHF.

The chain is built from TRBV5-1 and TRBJ2-5; TRBD1 is a possible D gene (6 bases). The germline gives CDR1 SGHRS, CDR2 YFSETQ. The V gene lost 4 bases and the J gene lost 3 bases, with 10 bases spanning the gap. The CDR3 is 13 amino acids. The CDR3 loop reads CASSRGQKETQYF. The CDR3 region has the DNA TGCGCCAGCAGCCGCGGACAGAAAGAGACCCAGTACTTC.

The V and J genes are TRBV9 and TRBJ2-3, with a possible D match to TRBD2 (5 bases). Trimming shortened V by 2 bases and J by 5 bases, and 12 bases separated the two germline ends. The CDR3 spans 14 residues. Germline lookup yields CDR1 SGDLS and CDR2 YYNGEE. The CDR3 here is CASSVLSGVDTQYF. CDR3 DNA: TGTGCCAGCAGCGTCCTAAGCGGCGTAGATACGCAGTATTTT.

The chain has TRBV2 and TRBJ1-1, with 7 positions matching TRBD1. Germline CDR1 and CDR2: SNHLY and FYNNEI. The CDR3 loop spans 14 amino acids. Trimming at V came to 7 bases and at J to 1 base, leaving 6 bases not matched to a gene. In DNA, the CDR3 is TGTGCCAGCATTATGACAGGGAGGAACACTGAAGCTTTCTTT. It codes for CASIMTGRNTEAFF.

The chain carries TRBV7-6 and TRBJ2-2; 7 positions agree with TRBD2. V lost 1 base to trimming and J lost 2 bases; unmatched junction nucleotides: 7. Germline V CDR1 and CDR2: SGHVS, FNYEAQ. The CDR3 totals 17 residues. As DNA, the CDR3 is TGTGCCAGCAGCTTAGATGTGGGACTAATCAACACCGGGGAGCTGTTTTTT. This translates into CASSLDVGLINTGELFF.

The gene calls are TRBV19 and TRBJ1-4; 11 bases line up with TRBD1. CDR1 and CDR2 (germline): LNHDA, SQIVND (reference sequence). V lost 5 bases, J lost 10 bases, and 3 bases stayed unmatched. The CDR3 has 13 residues. CDR3 protein: CASSSGQGGKLFF. CDR3 nucleotides: TGTGCCAGTAGTTCGGGACAGGGGGGAAAACTGTTTTTT.

The chain joins TRBV30 to TRBJ2-5; D is possibly TRBD1 (6 bases). V lost 1 base and J lost 5, with 11 bases in between. The CDR3 consists of 13 residues. Germline CDR1 is GTSNPN and CDR2 is SVGIG (reference sequence). The CDR3 protein is CAWSGPRGETQYF. In DNA, the CDR3 is TGTGCCTGGAGTGGCCCTAGGGGGGAGACCCAGTACTTC.

This clone came up once. The V gene is TRBV6-5, the J gene TRBJ1-1, with 11 bases lining up with TRBD1. This CDR3 is built from 14 residues. CDR1 MNHEY and CDR2 SVGAGI come from the germline V gene. After removal of 5 bases from V and 4 bases from J, the junction contained 3 bases not matched to a gene. The CDR3 DNA is TGTGCCAGCAGTAAGGGACAGGGGGGCACTGAAGCTTTCTTT. Translation: CASSKGQGGTEAFF.

The J gene is TRBJ1-2, the V gene TRBV5-1, with a weak D call TRBD1 (6 bases). The CDR3 contains 15 residues. V shed 4 bases and J shed 3 bases, with 16 bases lying between them. Looked up from germline, CDR1 is SGHRS and CDR2 is YFSETQ. The CDR3 reads CASSRNRAGDYGYTF. The CDR3 coding sequence is TGCGCCAGCAGCCGGAACAGGGCTGGGGACTATGGCTACACCTTC.

The rearrangement joins TRBV9 to TRBJ2-1; TRBD2 is a possible D gene (5 bases). The CDR3 spans 15 residues. Germline CDR1 reads SGDLS; CDR2 reads YYNGEE. V was clipped by 1 base and J by 2 bases, with 10 bases between them. The CDR3 nucleotides read TGTGCCAGCAGCGTATCCCAGCGGACCTACAATGAGCAGTTCTTC. The encoded protein is CASSVSQRTYNEQFF.

The chain links TRBV19 to TRBJ1-1; 11 bases map to TRBD1. The CDR3 has 15 residues. Germline CDR1 and CDR2: LNHDA and SQIVND (reference sequence). Trimming took 7 bases from V and 4 from J; bases not matched to a gene: 8. The CDR3 DNA reads as TGTGCCAGTACCGTGGACAGGGGGCGATTCACTGAAGCTTTCTTT. This translates into CASTVDRGRFTEAFF.

The chain joins TRBV28 to TRBJ1-5, with 10 nucleotides matching TRBD1. Germline CDR1 is MDHEN and CDR2 is SYDVKM. The CDR3 is 17 residues long. V was clipped by 3 bases and J by 2 bases; unmatched bases: 7. CDR3 nucleotide sequence: TGTGCCAGCAGTTTGCACACCGGGACAGGGGGCAATCAGCCCCAGCATTTT. It codes for CASSLHTGTGGNQPQHF.

The DNA for the CDR3 is TGTGCCTGGGCCGGATTGGGGGGAGAGACCCAGTACTTC. Translated, it gives CAWAGLGGETQYF. J is TRBJ2-5 and V is TRBV30; D is perhaps TRBD2 (6 bases). V lost 5 bases to trimming and J lost 4 bases, with 14 bases between them. The CDR3 has 13 residues. CDR1 GTSNPN and CDR2 SVGIG come from the germline V gene (reference sequence).

This clone was seen just once. The chain uses TRBV2 and TRBJ1-2; D is possibly TRBD1 (5 bases). Germline V CDR1 and CDR2: SNHLY, FYNNEI. With 0 bases removed from V and 4 bases from J, the gap between germline ends came to 12 bases. This CDR3 region has 15 residues. CDR3 amino acids: CASSEAEGQFYGYTF. The CDR3 nucleotides read TGTGCCAGCAGTGAAGCGGAAGGACAATTCTATGGCTACACCTTC. The full variable domain, in which reference TRBV2 and TRBJ1-2 provide the parts outside the CDR3, is EPEVTQTPSHQVTQMGQEVILRCVPISNHLYFYWYRQILGQKVEFLVSFYNNEISEKSEIFDDQFSVERPDGSNFTLKIRSTKLEDSAMYFCASSEAEGQFYGYTFGSGTRLTVV.

This rearrangement joins TRBV6-5 to TRBJ1-2; a possible D gene is TRBD1 (5 bases). V was clipped by 6 bases and J by 6 bases, with 11 bases between them. Germline assignment: CDR1 MNHEY and CDR2 SVGAGI. The CDR3 has 12 amino acids. Here the CDR3 reads CASSQPGDGYTF. In nucleotides, the CDR3 is TGTGCCAGCAGCCAACCGGGGGATGGCTACACCTTC.

The chain carries TRBV19 and TRBJ1-4, with TRBD1 matching over 7 bases. CDR1 and CDR2 (germline): LNHDA, SQIVND (reference sequence). The ends lost 3 bases at V and 3 bases at J; junction bases unmatched: 4. This CDR3 comprises 15 residues. The CDR3 loop reads CASSISGTANEKLFF. The CDR3 DNA is TGTGCCAGTAGTATCTCGGGGACAGCTAATGAAAAACTGTTTTTT.

The genes are TRBV15 and TRBJ1-4; 7 bases fit TRBD1. The trim removed 2 bases at V and 7 bases at J, leaving 13 bases unmatched. The CDR3 runs to 17 residues. CDR1 and CDR2 from the germline V gene are LNHNV and YYDKDF (reference sequence). The CDR3 sequence is CATSRNRGQGGGEKLFF. Written as DNA, the CDR3 is TGTGCCACCAGCAGAAACAGGGGCCAGGGGGGCGGTGAAAAACTGTTTTTT.

This sequence joins TRBV5-4 and TRBJ1-4; D not resolved. The CDR3 sequence is 15 residues long. The V gene lost 2 bases and the J gene lost 1 base, with 9 bases spanning the gap. The germline V gene encodes CDR1 SGHNT and CDR2 YYREEE (reference sequence). The CDR3: CASSFSGGTNEKLFF. CDR3 DNA sequence: TGTGCCAGCAGCTTCTCGGGAGGAACTAATGAAAAACTGTTTTTT.

On this clone itself: The sample carries other DNA sequences with the same CDR3. This chain connects TRBV19 to TRBJ1-5; a weak D match, TRBD1 (6 bases). Per germline, CDR1 LNHDA and CDR2 SQIVND (reference sequence). The CDR3 is made up of 15 amino acids. The V gene lost 3 bases and the J gene lost 1 base, with 10 bases spanning the gap. The CDR3 DNA follows: TGTGCCAGTAGTATGGGGGGGCGAAGCAATCAGCCCCAGCATTTT. It yields the protein CASSMGGRSNQPQHF.

The chain links TRBV27 to TRBJ2-3, with D unclear. V shed 4 bases and J shed 5 bases, with 19 bases lying between them. This CDR3 is 16 amino acids long. CDR1 MNHEY and CDR2 SMNVEV come from the germline V gene (reference sequence). CDR3 DNA sequence: TGTGCCAGCAGTTATGAGGTCCCCGGCCTGCAAGATACGCAGTATTTT. The encoded protein is CASSYEVPGLQDTQYF.

The chain couples TRBV7-2 to TRBJ2-7, with a possible D match to TRBD2 (6 bases). This CDR3 is 17 amino acids long. The germline gives CDR1 SGHTA, CDR2 FQGNSA. V lost 5 bases and J 0 bases, leaving 20 bases between the germline ends. For the CDR3, the DNA is TGTGCCAGCAGCCCACGCGGGACGGAGCTTAGCTCCTACGAGCAGTACTTC. Residues: CASSPRGTELSSYEQYF.